This is a list of T cell receptor beta chains from one sample in a study of blood T cell repertoires in COVID-19. Profiling relied on immunoSEQ multiplex PCR, and the TCRdb table lists in-frame clones only, not all of them. The sample has 170,000 or so clones; more than 75% are singletons. Sequencing used peripheral blood. These receptors were collected from a man aged 60 to 69 with COVID-19, enrolled during active disease. The CDR3 runs from the conserved cysteine through the conserved F or W. The D gene is left open where the match is weak. Clone size is shown for a subset of rows, as once, few, many or a class of expanded clone.

clone_size,v_call,j_call,d_call,cdr3_nt,cdr3_aa
-,TRBV7-2,TRBJ1-6,-,TGTGCCAGCAGCTCCCGACAGTCCTATAATTCACCCCTCCACTTT,CASSSRQSYNSPLHF
once,TRBV25-1,TRBJ2-7,TRBD2,TGTGCCAGCAGTGAATATGGGGCTAGCGGCTACGAGCAGTACTTC,CASSEYGASGYEQYF
few,TRBV11-2,TRBJ2-5,-,TGTGCCAGCGCCGGACAGAAAAGCCTCCAAGAGACCCAGTACTTC,CASAGQKSLQETQYF
-,TRBV2,TRBJ1-5,-,TGTGCCAGCAGTCGGGGGGGGATGCAGCCCCAGCATTTT,CASSRGGMQPQHF
-,TRBV5-4,TRBJ2-7,-,TGTGCCAGCAGCAACCGACTAGGAGGATCCTACGAGCAGTACTTC,CASSNRLGGSYEQYF
-,TRBV25-1,TRBJ2-7,TRBD1,TGTGCCAGCAGTCGACGGGGGACAGGGGGCGGCGAGCAGTACTTC,CASSRRGTGGGEQYF
-,TRBV14,TRBJ2-6,-,TGTGCCAGCAGCCGCGTATCTGGGGCCAACGTCCTGACTTTC,CASSRVSGANVLTF
-,TRBV11-2,TRBJ2-5,-,TGTGCCAGCAGACCACAGAACCAAGAGACCCAGTACTTC,CASRPQNQETQYF
few,TRBV7-2,TRBJ2-7,TRBD2,TGTGCCAGCAACTTAGGACTAGCGGCCTACGAGCAGTACTTC,CASNLGLAAYEQYF
-,TRBV27,TRBJ2-4,TRBD1,TGTGCCAGCAGTCCGACAGGGGCCAAAAACATTCAGTACTTC,CASSPTGAKNIQYF
few,TRBV4-3,TRBJ2-1,-,TGCGCCAGCAGCCAAGATCTATTAGTCGAGGCCGGTGAGCAGTTCTTC,CASSQDLLVEAGEQFF
-,TRBV19,TRBJ1-2,TRBD1,TGTGCCAGTAGTATGGGACAGGCAAATAACTATGGCTACACCTTC,CASSMGQANNYGYTF
-,TRBV6-6,TRBJ2-1,-,TGTGCCAGCAGTTACGCTGCGGAGTACAATGAGCAGTTCTTC,CASSYAAEYNEQFF
once,TRBV29-1,TRBJ1-5,-,TGCAGCGTTGCGGGGAGCCGCAATCAGCCCCAGCATTTT,CSVAGSRNQPQHF
-,TRBV7-3,TRBJ2-1,TRBD1,TGTGCCAGCAGCTTTCAGGGGGTAAAGTCTAATGAGCAGTTCTTC,CASSFQGVKSNEQFF
-,TRBV28,TRBJ1-2,-,TGTGCCAGCAGTTTCCCGCAGGGGAGTAACTATGGCTACACCTTC,CASSFPQGSNYGYTF
-,TRBV11-2,TRBJ1-5,TRBD1,TGTGCCAGCAGCTTTGGGACAGGCGTTCAGCCCCAGCATTTT,CASSFGTGVQPQHF
-,TRBV6-2/TRBV6-3,TRBJ2-5,TRBD2,TGTGCCAGCAGTTACTCCGCGTTAGCGGGGGACCAAGAGACCCAGTACTTC,CASSYSALAGDQETQYF
-,TRBV5-4,TRBJ2-2,-,TGTGCCAGCAGCTTGATAAGGGGTGGTAACACCGGGGAGCTGTTTTTT,CASSLIRGGNTGELFF
-,TRBV5-1,TRBJ2-6,TRBD1,TGCGCCAGCAGCCGGACAGGCCGGACTGGGGCGGGGGCCAACGTCCTGACTTTC,CASSRTGRTGAGANVLTF
-,TRBV6-5,TRBJ1-3,-,TGTGCCAGCAGGGACACGAGCTCTGGAAACACCATATATTTT,CASRDTSSGNTIYF
-,TRBV24-1,TRBJ2-1,-,TGTGCCACCAGTGTCGACAGCGGAGGGACCGGCTATGAGCAGTTCTTC,CATSVDSGGTGYEQFF
once,TRBV10-3,TRBJ1-1,TRBD1,TGTGCCATCAGTGACGGACAGGGGGGGACTGAAGCTTTCTTT,CAISDGQGGTEAFF
-,TRBV3-1/TRBV3-2,TRBJ2-7,-,TGTGCCAGCAGCCAAGAACCCAGGGCCCCCTACGAGCAGTACTTC,CASSQEPRAPYEQYF
-,TRBV19,TRBJ2-1,TRBD2,TGTGCCAGTAGTATAGTAGGACTAGCGGGGATCGATGAGCAGTTCTTC,CASSIVGLAGIDEQFF
-,TRBV5-1,TRBJ2-5,TRBD1,TGCGCCAGCAGCTTGATCTCGGGACAGGGGGGAGAGACCCAGTACTTC,CASSLISGQGGETQYF
-,TRBV7-2,TRBJ1-2,TRBD1,TGTGCCAGCAGCCCAGGGGGCGGCCCCTATGGCTACACCTTC,CASSPGGGPYGYTF
-,TRBV5-1,TRBJ1-6,TRBD1,TGCGCCAGCAGCACCGGACAGGTTGGGCTCAATTCACCCCTCCACTTT,CASSTGQVGLNSPLHF
-,TRBV4-1,TRBJ1-5,-,TGCGCCAGCAGCCAGACAGGACTGATCAATCAGCCCCAGCATTTT,CASSQTGLINQPQHF
-,TRBV7-2,TRBJ1-5,TRBD1,TGTGCCAGCAGTTTGACAGGGGACAATCAGCCCCAGCATTTT,CASSLTGDNQPQHF
-,TRBV5-1,TRBJ1-2,-,TGCGCCAGCAGCCTAGACAACTATGGCTACACCTTC,CASSLDNYGYTF
-,TRBV7-2,TRBJ1-6,TRBD1,TGTGCCAGCAGCTACGGACAGGGGATCTCACCCCTCCACTTT,CASSYGQGISPLHF
-,TRBV18,TRBJ1-4,-,TGTGCCAGCTCACCAGGGTTGGGCCGGGAAAAACTGTTTTTT,CASSPGLGREKLFF
-,TRBV2,TRBJ1-6,TRBD1,TGTGCCAGCCGGAAGACAGGGGATTCACCCCTCCACTTT,CASRKTGDSPLHF